This T cell receptor (beta chain) is from a study of T cell responses to AZD1222 COVID-19 vaccine. For this clone: Its antigen is not identified.

Study results and caveats: Sampling captured repertoires only after the peak T cell response. Donors, mostly white British, included more females; clonal diversity was possibly underestimated. With two AZD1222 doses given, Spike-specific TCR breadth and depth both rose. Regions 160-218 and 743-854 dominated among vaccine-associated CD4 TCRs spanning spike.

V shed 6 bases and J shed 0 bases, with 9 bases lying between them. The CDR3 has 15 residues. In germline, CDR1 is WSHSY, CDR2 SAAADI. Produced via immunoSEQ multiplex PCR; TCRdb's table is partial and in-frame only. The sample lists roughly 150,000 clones; roughly 92% were seen once. This chain joins TRBV10-2 and TRBJ1-6; TRBD1 is a possible D gene (6 bases). This TCR came from an adult in good health. The source material was peripheral blood, sampled on day 0 of AZD1222 vaccination. CDR3 sequence (DNA): TGCGCCAGCAGGGACAGACCCTCCTATAATTCACCCCTCCACTTT. Amino acid sequence: CASRDRPSYNSPLHF.